A selection of T cell receptor beta chains follows, all from one sample in a study of T cell responses to AZD1222 COVID-19 vaccine. Clones were read by immunoSEQ multiplex PCR, and TCRdb kept only the in-frame ones, dropping some. The table shows 150,000 or so clones, with around nine tenths occurring only once. The source material was peripheral blood, sampled on day 0 of AZD1222 vaccination. Source of these receptors: an adult in good health. Each CDR3 is given with its conserved first and last residue. The order of the fields is clone size, CDR3 length, D gene, J gene, V gene, CDR3 DNA, CDR3 protein. A D gene is named only where the DNA matches it firmly. The listing skips clone size in some rows; elsewhere it reads once, few, many or a size class.

>.|13|.|TRBJ2-7|TRBV9
TGTGCCAGCAGCGTGGACGGTTCCTACGAGCAGTACTTC
CASSVDGSYEQYF
>.|15|.|TRBJ1-3|TRBV4-3
TGCGCCAGCAGCCAAGATCGCATCTCTGGAAACACCATATATTTT
CASSQDRISGNTIYF
>.|15|.|TRBJ2-1|TRBV5-1
TGCGCCAGCAGCTTGGGGACTCGCCCCTACAATGAGCAGTTCTTC
CASSLGTRPYNEQFF
>.|16|.|TRBJ2-1|TRBV7-9
TGTGCCAGCAGCTTATACAGGGGAGGGTCCTACAATGAGCAGTTCTTC
CASSLYRGGSYNEQFF
>.|13|TRBD1|TRBJ1-2|TRBV6-1
TGTGCCAGCGTCGAGACAGGGGCCTATGGCTACACCTTC
CASVETGAYGYTF
>.|14|.|TRBJ1-4|TRBV9
TGTGCCAGCAGCGTATCCCCCACTAATGAAAAACTGTTTTTT
CASSVSPTNEKLFF
>once|15|.|TRBJ1-3|TRBV7-9
TGTGCCAGCAGCTTAGAGTCCCTAGCCAGAAACACCATATATTTT
CASSLESLARNTIYF
>.|14|.|TRBJ1-4|TRBV5-1
TGCGCCAGCAGCTTAGCGGGGGCAAATGAAAAACTGTTTTTT
CASSLAGANEKLFF
>once|13|.|TRBJ1-1|TRBV6-1
TGTGCCAGCAGTGAGTCGGGGAAAATTGAAGCTTTCTTT
CASSESGKIEAFF
>.|15|.|TRBJ2-2|TRBV28
TGTGCCAGCAGTTTTCGGGGTACGAACACCGGGGAGCTGTTTTTT
CASSFRGTNTGELFF
>.|13|.|TRBJ1-4|TRBV12-3/TRBV12-4
TGTGCCAGCAGTCCTAATAGGGGTGACCTGCTGTTTTTT
CASSPNRGDLLFF
>.|14|.|TRBJ1-6|TRBV5-1
TGCGCCAGCAGCTCGGGGGCCGGCAATTCACCCCTCCACTTT
CASSSGAGNSPLHF
>.|14|TRBD1|TRBJ1-2|TRBV27
TGTGCCAGCAGTTTAGGACAGGGGAAATATGGCTACACCTTC
CASSLGQGKYGYTF
>.|16|.|TRBJ1-4|TRBV19
TGTGCCAGTAGTACTGCGGGGCCCCAATCGGTTGAAAAACTGTTTTTT
CASSTAGPQSVEKLFF
>.|14|TRBD1|TRBJ1-4|TRBV28
TGTGCCAGCAGCAAGACAGGGGCCTATGAAAAACTGTTTTTT
CASSKTGAYEKLFF
>.|16|TRBD2|TRBJ2-1|TRBV7-2
TGTGCCAGCAGCTTAGTATCTAGCGGGTTTTACAATGAGCAGTTCTTC
CASSLVSSGFYNEQFF
>.|13|.|TRBJ1-1|TRBV10-1
TGCGCCAGCAGTGCAGGGGCAGACACTGAAGCTTTCTTT
CASSAGADTEAFF
>.|16|TRBD2|TRBJ2-1|TRBV2
TGTGCCAGCAGTGAAAGGCTAGCGGGGGGTGGTAATGAGCAGTTCTTC
CASSERLAGGGNEQFF
>.|15|TRBD2|TRBJ2-5|TRBV7-3
TGTGCCAGCAGCCTGACTAGCGGGCGGGGAGAGACCCAGTACTTC
CASSLTSGRGETQYF
>.|13|.|TRBJ1-2|TRBV14
TGTGCCAGCAGCCAAGTCCGGAACTATGGCTACACCTTC
CASSQVRNYGYTF
>.|16|TRBD1|TRBJ2-1|TRBV10-1
TGCGCCAGCAGTGACCCGAAGGGGGCTGATTACAATGAGCAGTTCTTC
CASSDPKGADYNEQFF
>.|17|TRBD1|TRBJ1-5|TRBV15
TGTGCCACCAGCAGGTCCGGGACAGGGGGTCGCAATCAGCCCCAGCATTTT
CATSRSGTGGRNQPQHF
>few|13|.|TRBJ2-1|TRBV19
TGTGCCAGTAGTCTTTCCCTTATCGGAGAGCAGTTCTTC
CASSLSLIGEQFF
>.|16|.|TRBJ2-2|TRBV27
TGTGCCAGCAGTGGAACCGGGACGCTTAACACCGGGGAGCTGTTTTTT
CASSGTGTLNTGELFF
>.|16|TRBD1|TRBJ2-7|TRBV24-1
TGTGCCACCAGTGACTCCGGGACAGGGGGGGCCTACGAGCAGTACTTC
CATSDSGTGGAYEQYF
>.|14|.|TRBJ1-5|TRBV27
TGTGCCAGCAGTCATGGGAGCGGCAATCAGCCCCAGCATTTT
CASSHGSGNQPQHF
>.|15|.|TRBJ1-5|TRBV10-2
TGCGCCAGCAGTGAGCGAGTGACCCTAAATCAGCCCCAGCATTTT
CASSERVTLNQPQHF
>.|15|.|TRBJ1-3|TRBV29-1
TGCAGCGTTGAAACCGGGGGGGTCTCTGGAAACACCATATATTTT
CSVETGGVSGNTIYF
>.|16|.|TRBJ2-1|TRBV6-1
TGTGCCAGCAGTGAAGAAGGGGACTTCTCCTACAATGAGCAGTTCTTC
CASSEEGDFSYNEQFF
>.|14|.|TRBJ1-1|TRBV29-1
TGCAGCGTTGAAGGGTCCGGGGTAAGCACTGAAGCTTTCTTT
CSVEGSGVSTEAFF
>.|16|.|TRBJ1-1|TRBV7-8
TGTGCCAGCAGAAGGGCCCAGGGCTTGGCTCACACTGAAGCTTTCTTT
CASRRAQGLAHTEAFF
>.|13|.|TRBJ1-2|TRBV19
TGTGCCAGTAGTACACAGACAGTGAGTGGCTACACCTTC
CASSTQTVSGYTF
>.|15|.|TRBJ1-3|TRBV28
TGTGCCAGCAGCCGAACACTGAGCTCTGGAAACACCATATATTTT
CASSRTLSSGNTIYF
>.|16|TRBD1|TRBJ2-5|TRBV5-1
TGCGCCAGCAGCTTGGTGCCAGGGGGTATTGTGGAGACCCAGTACTTC
CASSLVPGGIVETQYF
>.|13|TRBD1|TRBJ1-2|TRBV28
TGTGCCAGCCGCGATCAGGGGGCGCGCGGCTACACCTTC
CASRDQGARGYTF
>.|14|.|TRBJ1-1|TRBV11-2
TGTGCCAGCAGCTTAGGGGGCATGGGCACTGAAGCTTTCTTT
CASSLGGMGTEAFF
>.|15|.|TRBJ2-1|TRBV19
TGTGCCAGTAGTGTCACCCACATCCCCTACAATGAGCAGTTCTTC
CASSVTHIPYNEQFF
>.|15|.|TRBJ1-5|TRBV4-3
TGCGCCAGCAGCTTGGCAGTGGGGGGCAATCAGCCCCAGCATTTT
CASSLAVGGNQPQHF
>once|13|.|TRBJ1-2|TRBV6-2/TRBV6-3
TGTGCCAGCAGCCGTCTGGGTAACTATGGCTACACCTTC
CASSRLGNYGYTF
>.|16|.|TRBJ2-1|TRBV5-5
TGTGCCAGCAGCTTGGTCCCGGGGCGCTCCTACAATGAGCAGTTCTTC
CASSLVPGRSYNEQFF
>.|13|.|TRBJ1-3|TRBV30
TGTGCCTGGGATGGGGGGTCTGGAAACACCATATATTTT
CAWDGGSGNTIYF
>.|14|.|TRBJ1-1|TRBV7-2
TGTGCCAGCAGCTTAGAGTTCTGGAACACTGAAGCTTTCTTT
CASSLEFWNTEAFF
>.|15|TRBD2|TRBJ2-1|TRBV19
TGTGCCAGTAGTATGACTAGCGGGGCCTACAATGAGCAGTTCTTC
CASSMTSGAYNEQFF
>.|14|.|TRBJ1-2|TRBV6-6
TGTGCCAGCAGTAGGGACAAACGAAACTATGGCTACACCTTC
CASSRDKRNYGYTF
>.|14|.|TRBJ1-5|TRBV5-5
TGTGCCAGCAGCTTGGATCACAAGGAACAGCCCCAGCATTTT
CASSLDHKEQPQHF
>few|12|.|TRBJ2-7|TRBV15
TGTGCCACCAGCGTGGACAGCTACGAGCAGTACTTC
CATSVDSYEQYF